Listed below are T cell receptor beta chains from one sample, sequenced in a study of CD8 T cells in Susac syndrome. In TCRdb, the immunoSEQ multiplex PCR reads were re-called with MiXCR into one record per CDR3 protein. This sample carries roughly 190,000 distinct CDR3 sequences, approximately 94% of them seen once, and the ten largest clones take approximately 0.1%. The sequenced sample was CD4+ T cells from PBMCs. The receptor source for this set is a human donor in good health. CDR3s include the opening cysteine and the closing phenylalanine or tryptophan. Each record gives: clone size, J gene, V gene, D gene, CDR3 DNA, CDR3 protein. D genes are given only for firm matches. Not all rows give a size; the values are once, few, many and, for expanded clones, a class.

clone_size: -
j_call: TRBJ2-3
v_call: TRBV27
d_call: -
cdr3_nt: TGTGCCAGCAGGGGTTCGGGCGCAGATACGCAGTATTTT
cdr3_aa: CASRGSGADTQYF

clone_size: -
j_call: TRBJ1-3
v_call: TRBV29-1
d_call: TRBD1
cdr3_nt: TGCAGCGTTGTTGGACAGGCGGGAAACACCATATATTTT
cdr3_aa: CSVVGQAGNTIYF

clone_size: -
j_call: TRBJ2-5
v_call: TRBV5-1
d_call: -
cdr3_nt: TGCGCCAGCAGCTTCAGTATCCAAGAGACCCAGTACTTC
cdr3_aa: CASSFSIQETQYF

clone_size: -
j_call: TRBJ2-5
v_call: TRBV29-1
d_call: -
cdr3_nt: TGCAGCGTTGGGAGGGGACAATCGGTAGAGACCCAGTACTTC
cdr3_aa: CSVGRGQSVETQYF

clone_size: -
j_call: TRBJ2-3
v_call: TRBV7-8
d_call: TRBD2
cdr3_nt: TGTGCCAGCAGCGTTCCTAGCGGGATCGACCCGCAGTATTTT
cdr3_aa: CASSVPSGIDPQYF

clone_size: -
j_call: TRBJ1-1
v_call: TRBV6-5
d_call: TRBD1
cdr3_nt: TGTGCCAGCAGCGGACAGGGGGCAGGGAACACTGAAGCTTTCTTT
cdr3_aa: CASSGQGAGNTEAFF

clone_size: few
j_call: TRBJ2-7
v_call: TRBV2
d_call: -
cdr3_nt: TGTGCCAGCAGGCAGTCCTACGAGCAGTACTTC
cdr3_aa: CASRQSYEQYF

clone_size: -
j_call: TRBJ2-1
v_call: TRBV6-4
d_call: -
cdr3_nt: TGTGCCAGCAGTGAGTCTAGCGTGGGTGAGCAGTTCTTC
cdr3_aa: CASSESSVGEQFF

clone_size: -
j_call: TRBJ2-5
v_call: TRBV6-5
d_call: TRBD1
cdr3_nt: TGTGCCAGCAGTTGGACAGGGGCAGAGACCCAGTACTTC
cdr3_aa: CASSWTGAETQYF

clone_size: -
j_call: TRBJ2-6
v_call: TRBV21-1
d_call: -
cdr3_nt: TGTGCCAGCAGCAAACGACGGCCGCCGGGCTGGACTGGGGCCAACGTCCTGACTTTC
cdr3_aa: CASSKRRPPGWTGANVLTF

clone_size: -
j_call: TRBJ1-1
v_call: TRBV20-1
d_call: TRBD1
cdr3_nt: TGCAGTGCACCGGGACAGGGGTTGTGGGAAGCTTTCTTT
cdr3_aa: CSAPGQGLWEAFF

clone_size: -
j_call: TRBJ1-4
v_call: TRBV15
d_call: -
cdr3_nt: TGTGCCACCAGCAGAGGGGTCGTGTATGAAAAACTGTTTTTT
cdr3_aa: CATSRGVVYEKLFF

clone_size: -
j_call: TRBJ2-4
v_call: TRBV9
d_call: TRBD1
cdr3_nt: TGTGCCAGCAGCCCCAGGGGGAGAGACATTCAGTACTTC
cdr3_aa: CASSPRGRDIQYF

clone_size: -
j_call: TRBJ2-5
v_call: TRBV12-3/TRBV12-4
d_call: TRBD1
cdr3_nt: TGTGCCAGCAGTTTGGACAGGGGCCGGGAGACCCAGTACTTC
cdr3_aa: CASSLDRGRETQYF

clone_size: -
j_call: TRBJ2-5
v_call: TRBV12-3/TRBV12-4
d_call: TRBD2
cdr3_nt: TGTGCCAGCAGTTTACGACTAGCGGGAGGGGAGACCCAGTACTTC
cdr3_aa: CASSLRLAGGETQYF

clone_size: -
j_call: TRBJ2-2
v_call: TRBV6-1
d_call: TRBD2
cdr3_nt: TGTGCCAGCAGCAAGGCCAGCGGGAAGGGAGGGATCACCGGGGAGCTGTTTTTT
cdr3_aa: CASSKASGKGGITGELFF

clone_size: -
j_call: TRBJ2-5
v_call: TRBV29-1
d_call: TRBD2
cdr3_nt: TGCAGCGTTTCAACTCTAGGACTAGCGTTAGAGACCCAGTACTTC
cdr3_aa: CSVSTLGLALETQYF

clone_size: -
j_call: TRBJ1-5
v_call: TRBV19
d_call: TRBD1
cdr3_nt: TGTGCCAGTAGTATGGCTCTCGGGGGACAGTATGGCAATCAGCCCCAGCATTTT
cdr3_aa: CASSMALGGQYGNQPQHF

clone_size: -
j_call: TRBJ2-4
v_call: TRBV30
d_call: -
cdr3_nt: TGTGCCTGGAGTGTGAGGACAGTAGCCAAAAACATTCAGTACTTC
cdr3_aa: CAWSVRTVAKNIQYF

clone_size: -
j_call: TRBJ1-2
v_call: TRBV30
d_call: -
cdr3_nt: TGTGCCTGGCAACCTCAGGGTACCTATGGCTACACCTTC
cdr3_aa: CAWQPQGTYGYTF

clone_size: few
j_call: TRBJ2-1
v_call: TRBV11-2
d_call: TRBD2
cdr3_nt: TGTGCCAGCAGCTTAAGGACTAGCGGGTCAAATGAGCAGTTCTTC
cdr3_aa: CASSLRTSGSNEQFF

clone_size: -
j_call: TRBJ2-1
v_call: TRBV20-1
d_call: -
cdr3_nt: TGCAGCCAAGGGCGCTGGCAGGAGCAGTTCTTC
cdr3_aa: CSQGRWQEQFF